The text below deals with one TCR beta chain. What it binds is not known. The sample originates from a study of cytomegalovirus exposure and HLA in healthy donors. Study conclusions and caveats: Rare sequences made up most TCRs, while some public TCRs were found in many donors. A list of approximately 150 TCR beta chains associated with cytomegalovirus was given.

The assay was immunoSEQ multiplex PCR, and TCRdb's table has in-frame clones only and misses some. Here the sample spans 150,000 to 200,000 clones, approximately 88% being singletons. The CDR3 has 14 residues. Looked up from germline, CDR1 is MGHRA and CDR2 is YSYEKL. Unmatched junction bases numbered 7, after V lost 10 bases and J lost 3 bases. The TCR sequence derives from a man aged 18-30 years in good health and CMV-seropositive. Sequencing was performed on PBMCs. V and J are TRBV4-1 and TRBJ2-7; 12 nucleotides align to TRBD2. The chain's CDR3 is CAKVRTSGNYEQYF. DNA of the CDR3: TGCGCCAAGGTCAGGACTAGCGGGAACTACGAGCAGTACTTC.